These T cell receptor beta chains were read from a single sample in a study of regulatory T cells in long-lasting Graves disease. TCRdb processed the multiplex PCR reads anew with MiXCR; each CDR3 protein has one entry. The table shows about 320,000 distinct CDR3 sequences, with under 20% occurring only once. The sample here was peripheral blood mononuclear cells (PBMCs), taken at new diagnosis, from a patient treated with antithyroid drugs. The receptor source for this set is a female donor with Graves disease. Each CDR3 is given with its conserved first and last residue. D genes are given only for firm matches. The size field is filled for only some rows; it gives once, few, many or a size class.

j_call: TRBJ2-1
v_call: TRBV24-1
clone_size: few
cdr3_length: 15
d_call: TRBD2
cdr3_nt: TGTGCCACCCAAAGCACGCGGGAGGCCTACAATGAGCAGTTCTTC
cdr3_aa: CATQSTREAYNEQFF

j_call: TRBJ2-5
v_call: TRBV9
clone_size: few
cdr3_length: 17
d_call: TRBD2
cdr3_nt: TGTGCCAGCAGCCTCGGGACTAGCGGGAGGGCCAGGGAGACCCAGTACTTC
cdr3_aa: CASSLGTSGRARETQYF

j_call: TRBJ2-1
v_call: TRBV7-3
clone_size: few
cdr3_length: 12
d_call: -
cdr3_nt: TGTGCCAGCAGCTTAAATGGGGATGAGCAGTTCTTC
cdr3_aa: CASSLNGDEQFF

j_call: TRBJ1-4
v_call: TRBV2
clone_size: many
cdr3_length: 11
d_call: -
cdr3_nt: TGTGCCAGCGAACAGGCCGGAAAACTGTTTTTT
cdr3_aa: CASEQAGKLFF

j_call: TRBJ2-1
v_call: TRBV19
clone_size: many
cdr3_length: 12
d_call: -
cdr3_nt: TGTGCCACAACCACAAGCCGGGATGAGCAGTTCTTC
cdr3_aa: CATTTSRDEQFF

j_call: TRBJ1-2
v_call: TRBV19
clone_size: few
cdr3_length: 14
d_call: -
cdr3_nt: TGTGCCAGTAGCCCGCCCAGGGTCTGGGATGGCTACACCTTC
cdr3_aa: CASSPPRVWDGYTF

j_call: TRBJ2-5
v_call: TRBV4-1
clone_size: few
cdr3_length: 17
d_call: -
cdr3_nt: TGCGCCAGCAGCCAAGTTTACGTTTACCTAGCCGAAGAGACCCAGTACTTC
cdr3_aa: CASSQVYVYLAEETQYF

j_call: TRBJ1-5
v_call: TRBV2
clone_size: -
cdr3_length: 15
d_call: TRBD1
cdr3_nt: TGTGCCAGCAGTGAAAGCAGGGGGCACAATCAGCCCCAGCATTTT
cdr3_aa: CASSESRGHNQPQHF

j_call: TRBJ2-7
v_call: TRBV13
clone_size: many
cdr3_length: 16
d_call: -
cdr3_nt: TGTGCCAGCAGCTATCCTCCTGGGGGATTAAGTTACGAGCAGTACTTC
cdr3_aa: CASSYPPGGLSYEQYF

j_call: TRBJ2-7
v_call: TRBV6-1
clone_size: many
cdr3_length: 15
d_call: -
cdr3_nt: TGTGCCAGCAGTACCATACACAGGAGGGCCTACGAGCAGTACTTC
cdr3_aa: CASSTIHRRAYEQYF

j_call: TRBJ2-3
v_call: TRBV12-3/TRBV12-4
clone_size: few
cdr3_length: 12
d_call: -
cdr3_nt: TGTGCCAGCAGTGGGACGTCCGATACGCAGTATTTT
cdr3_aa: CASSGTSDTQYF

j_call: TRBJ1-1
v_call: TRBV7-3
clone_size: many
cdr3_length: 14
d_call: -
cdr3_nt: TGTGCCAGCAGTATACAGGGCGGGAACACTGAAGCTTTCTTT
cdr3_aa: CASSIQGGNTEAFF

j_call: TRBJ2-3
v_call: TRBV11-2
clone_size: few
cdr3_length: 16
d_call: -
cdr3_nt: TGTGCCAGCAGCTTAACTCCGGGCCTTAGCACAGATACGCAGTATTTT
cdr3_aa: CASSLTPGLSTDTQYF

j_call: TRBJ2-2
v_call: TRBV10-3
clone_size: many
cdr3_length: 14
d_call: -
cdr3_nt: TGTGCCATCAGTCCCAGCGGGCGCACCGGGGAGCTGTTTTTT
cdr3_aa: CAISPSGRTGELFF

j_call: TRBJ2-1
v_call: TRBV5-5
clone_size: many
cdr3_length: 15
d_call: -
cdr3_nt: TGTGCCAGCAGCTTGCCCAGGGCCCCCTACAATGAGCAGTTCTTC
cdr3_aa: CASSLPRAPYNEQFF

j_call: TRBJ2-2
v_call: TRBV4-1
clone_size: -
cdr3_length: 12
d_call: -
cdr3_nt: TGCGCCAGCAGCCCACTAGCCGGGGAGCTGTTTTTT
cdr3_aa: CASSPLAGELFF

j_call: TRBJ2-1
v_call: TRBV11-3
clone_size: many
cdr3_length: 18
d_call: TRBD2
cdr3_nt: TGTGCCAGCAGCTCTCCGACTAGCGGGATGAGCTCCTACAATGAGCAGTTCTTC
cdr3_aa: CASSSPTSGMSSYNEQFF

j_call: TRBJ1-2
v_call: TRBV15
clone_size: many
cdr3_length: 16
d_call: -
cdr3_nt: TGTGCCACCAGCAGAGATGAGGGCAGGCCCCCCTTTGTCTACACCTTC
cdr3_aa: CATSRDEGRPPFVYTF

j_call: TRBJ2-4
v_call: TRBV12-3/TRBV12-4
clone_size: many
cdr3_length: 16
d_call: TRBD2
cdr3_nt: TGTGCCAGCAGTTTTGGTGGGGGGGGTGCCAAAAACATTCAGTACTTC
cdr3_aa: CASSFGGGGAKNIQYF

j_call: TRBJ2-7
v_call: TRBV14
clone_size: -
cdr3_length: 15
d_call: -
cdr3_nt: TGTGCCAGCAGCCAAGATTTGGCAGCCACCTACGAGCAGTACTTC
cdr3_aa: CASSQDLAATYEQYF

j_call: TRBJ2-3
v_call: TRBV6-5
clone_size: many
cdr3_length: 14
d_call: -
cdr3_nt: TGTGCCAGCAGTTCCCCAGGGGAGGTGGATACGCAGTATTTT
cdr3_aa: CASSSPGEVDTQYF

j_call: TRBJ2-1
v_call: TRBV6-1
clone_size: -
cdr3_length: 12
d_call: -
cdr3_nt: TGTGCCAGCAGGTGGTCCGGCAATGAGCAGTTCTTC
cdr3_aa: CASRWSGNEQFF

j_call: TRBJ2-4
v_call: TRBV5-1
clone_size: many
cdr3_length: 16
d_call: -
cdr3_nt: TGCGCCAGCAGCTTCCAGGGTACTTTAGCCAAAAACATTCAGTACTTC
cdr3_aa: CASSFQGTLAKNIQYF

j_call: TRBJ2-3
v_call: TRBV10-1
clone_size: -
cdr3_length: 15
d_call: TRBD2
cdr3_nt: TGCGCCAGCAGTAAAGCGGGAGGTGGGACAGATACGCAGTATTTT
cdr3_aa: CASSKAGGGTDTQYF

j_call: TRBJ2-3
v_call: TRBV28
clone_size: -
cdr3_length: 13
d_call: TRBD1
cdr3_nt: TGTGCCATCCTCGGTCAGGGGGCGGATACGCAGTATTTT
cdr3_aa: CAILGQGADTQYF

j_call: TRBJ2-4
v_call: TRBV28
clone_size: many
cdr3_length: 15
d_call: -
cdr3_nt: TGTGCCAGCAGCCTAGGTGGGGGGGCCAAAAACATTCAGTACTTC
cdr3_aa: CASSLGGGAKNIQYF

j_call: TRBJ1-6
v_call: TRBV11-2
clone_size: many
cdr3_length: 16
d_call: -
cdr3_nt: TGTGCCAGCAGCGGCTTTTCGAGGGTCCCTTCTTCACCCCTCCACTTT
cdr3_aa: CASSGFSRVPSSPLHF